Listed below are T cell receptor beta chains from one sample, sequenced in a study of memory CD4+ T cells and cytomegalovirus serostatus. This table comes from immunoSEQ multiplex PCR, and its TCRdb copy is limited to in-frame clones, with some not included. The table has about 64,000 clones, roughly four fifths seen once. Material for sequencing was memory CD4+ T cells from blood. The receptors come from an adult in good health and CMV-seronegative. The CDR3 runs from the conserved cysteine through the conserved F or W. A D gene is named only where the DNA matches it firmly. Not every row has a clone size; where given, it reads once, few, many or a size class.

d_gene,j_gene,abundance,v_gene,CDR3nt,CDR3aa
TRBD2,TRBJ2-5,.,TRBV28,TGTGCCAGCAGTGGGACTAGCGGACAAGAGACCCAGTACTTC,CASSGTSGQETQYF
.,TRBJ1-1,.,TRBV30,TGTGCCTGGAGTGTATCCGCAGGACTAAACACTGAAGCTTTCTTT,CAWSVSAGLNTEAFF
.,TRBJ2-1,few,TRBV27,TGTGCCAGCAGTTCGGGACTCAGCGGGTACAATGAGCAGTTCTTC,CASSSGLSGYNEQFF
TRBD2,TRBJ2-5,.,TRBV11-2,TGTGCCAGCGGATTAGCGGGGGGCTCCCCCCAAGAGACCCAGTACTTC,CASGLAGGSPQETQYF
.,TRBJ2-3,.,TRBV12-5,TGTGCTAGTGGTTTGGTAAGGGGCACAGATACGCAGTATTTT,CASGLVRGTDTQYF
.,TRBJ1-5,.,TRBV28,TGTGCCAGCAGTTTGAGCAGAGAGCGTCAGCCCCAGCATTTT,CASSLSRERQPQHF
TRBD1,TRBJ1-2,.,TRBV7-6,TGTGCCAGCAGCGCGGACAGGGGGCTTGGCTACACCTTC,CASSADRGLGYTF
TRBD1,TRBJ1-5,.,TRBV2,TGTGCCAGCAGTGAGAGACAGGGCCAGCCCCAGCATTTT,CASSERQGQPQHF
.,TRBJ2-7,.,TRBV5-6,TGTGCCAGCAGCTTAAGTGGCGAGCAGTACTTC,CASSLSGEQYF
TRBD2,TRBJ2-1,.,TRBV5-1,TGCGCCAGCAGCTTCCCTAGCGGGAGCTCCTACAATGAGCAGTTCTTC,CASSFPSGSSYNEQFF
TRBD2,TRBJ2-3,.,TRBV5-1,TGCGCCAGCAGCTTGGTACTAGCGGCCGCCACAGATACGCAGTATTTT,CASSLVLAAATDTQYF
TRBD1,TRBJ1-1,.,TRBV6-1,TGTGCCAGCAGAGAGACAGGGGATAACACTGAAGCTTTCTTT,CASRETGDNTEAFF
TRBD1,TRBJ1-1,.,TRBV7-9,TGTGCCAGCAGCTTTAGGGACAGGGGTACGAACACTGAAGCTTTCTTT,CASSFRDRGTNTEAFF
.,TRBJ2-2,once,TRBV9,TGTGCCAGCAGCACGTGGACGAACACCGGGGAGCTGTTTTTT,CASSTWTNTGELFF
.,TRBJ1-1,.,TRBV4-1,TGCGCCAGCAGCCTGGGGGAGGACTTGAACACTGAAGCTTTCTTT,CASSLGEDLNTEAFF
.,TRBJ2-2,once,TRBV5-1,TGCGCCAGCAAGTCTACTTGGGAGCTGTTTTTT,CASKSTWELFF
.,TRBJ1-3,.,TRBV4-2,TGTGCCAGCAGCCAAGAGTCAGGACTCTCTGGAAACACCATATATTTT,CASSQESGLSGNTIYF
TRBD1,TRBJ2-5,.,TRBV5-6,TGTGCCAGCAGGGGTCGGACAGGAGAAGAGACCCAGTACTTC,CASRGRTGEETQYF
.,TRBJ1-4,once,TRBV5-1,TGCGCCAGCACCACGGGAGGGTCCGGAGAAAAACTGTTTTTT,CASTTGGSGEKLFF
TRBD2,TRBJ2-3,.,TRBV28,TGTGCCAGCGGCCGACTAGCGGGGGGTTCAGATACGCAGTATTTT,CASGRLAGGSDTQYF
.,TRBJ2-7,.,TRBV20-1,TGCAGTGCTGGTCCCGCCTACGAGCAGTACTTC,CSAGPAYEQYF
TRBD1,TRBJ1-2,.,TRBV12-5,TGTGCTAGTGGTTTAGGACAGGGCAATGGGGGTCGTCTTGGCTACACCTTC,CASGLGQGNGGRLGYTF
.,TRBJ2-2,.,TRBV7-8,TGTGCCAGCAGCTTAGCGGGGTACGGGGCCTCCGGCGACGGGGAGCTGTTTTTT,CASSLAGYGASGDGELFF
.,TRBJ2-2,.,TRBV11-3,TGTGCCAGCAGTTCCGGGACATCGAACACCGGGGAGCTGTTTTTT,CASSSGTSNTGELFF
TRBD2,TRBJ2-7,once,TRBV6-1,TGTGCCAGCAGTGAACAAAGTCTTGGGACTAGCGGATTATACTACGAGCAGTACTTC,CASSEQSLGTSGLYYEQYF
TRBD1,TRBJ1-2,.,TRBV27,TGTGCCAGCAGGCGGACAGGGGGGGACTATGGCTACACCTTC,CASRRTGGDYGYTF
TRBD1,TRBJ2-7,.,TRBV7-3,TGTGCCAGCAGTCCCCAGGGGGCCGGTGAGCAGTACTTC,CASSPQGAGEQYF
TRBD2,TRBJ2-1,few,TRBV6-1,TGTGCCAGCGGGACTAGCGGGCCCTACGGCAATGAGCAGTTCTTC,CASGTSGPYGNEQFF
.,TRBJ2-3,once,TRBV11-3,TGTGCCAGCAGCCTAGGGGTTGTAAGCACAGATACGCAGTATTTT,CASSLGVVSTDTQYF
TRBD1,TRBJ1-2,.,TRBV29-1,TGCAGCTGCGGGACAGGGACCTATACGGGTGGCTACACCTTC,CSCGTGTYTGGYTF
.,TRBJ1-1,.,TRBV6-1,TGTGCCAGCAGTGAATTAGGACAGCTTGAAGCTTTCTTT,CASSELGQLEAFF
.,TRBJ1-2,.,TRBV5-6,TGTGCCAGCACCAAGTCATATGGCTACACCTTC,CASTKSYGYTF
TRBD1,TRBJ1-4,.,TRBV6-1,TGTGCCAGCAGTGACCACAGGGGAGGTAATGAAAAACTGTTTTTT,CASSDHRGGNEKLFF
.,TRBJ1-4,.,TRBV30,TGTGCCCTGCCCGCGGCGGGCTCTGGTGAAAAACTGTTTTTT,CALPAAGSGEKLFF
TRBD2,TRBJ2-7,.,TRBV10-1,TGCGCCAGCAGTGAGCTGTCTAGCGGGAACTACGAGCAGTACTTC,CASSELSSGNYEQYF
.,TRBJ2-7,.,TRBV11-1,TGTGCCAGCAGCCCCGGAGCAGACCGAGTCTACGAGCAGTACTTC,CASSPGADRVYEQYF
.,TRBJ2-2,.,TRBV18,TGTGCCAGCTCACCAATCGATGTAAGCGCCACCGGGGAGCTGTTTTTT,CASSPIDVSATGELFF
TRBD1,TRBJ1-3,.,TRBV6-5,TGTGCCAGCAGTTATTGGGACAGCACTGGAAACACCATATATTTT,CASSYWDSTGNTIYF
TRBD1,TRBJ2-1,once,TRBV6-5,TGTGCCAGCAGCTACAGACAGGGCGTTGGCAATGAGCAGTTCTTC,CASSYRQGVGNEQFF
.,TRBJ2-7,.,TRBV2,TGTGCCAGCACTACTCAGCCAGAGGGCTACGAGCAGTACTTC,CASTTQPEGYEQYF